The 3 T cell receptor beta chains below come from one sample, sequenced in a study of Ad26.COV2.S vaccination and SARS-CoV-2 variants. The sample's treatment: some 20 received Ad26.COV2.S at low or high dose, single or two shots; roughly five received placebo; per-sample allocation not given. After the first vaccine or placebo injection, samples were drawn on day 63. Method: immunoSEQ multiplex PCR; TCRdb's copy keeps in-frame clones and lacks some. The table lists roughly 450,000 clones, approximately 92% of them singletons. Sequences were derived from peripheral blood, sampled in a trial of Ad26.COV2.S vaccine versus placebo. All receptors come from a person between 18 and 60 years old who received the Ad26.COV2.S COVID-19 vaccine or a placebo.

The chain links TRBV7-9 to TRBJ2-5, with 9 nucleotides matching TRBD2. The J segment lost 2 bases and the V segment lost 4 bases, leaving 8 bases of the junction unmatched. Germline V gene lookup returns CDR1 SEHNR and CDR2 FQNEAQ (reference sequence). CDR3 length: 16 residues. The CDR3 DNA reads TGTGCCAGCAGCTCCCCCGGACTAGCGTCACAAGAGACCCAGTACTTC. It codes for CASSSPGLASQETQYF.

The chain links TRBV10-3 to TRBJ2-3, with D unclear. Per germline, CDR1 ENHRY and CDR2 SYGVKD. The CDR3 runs to 14 residues. V dropped 4 bases and J dropped 7 bases, with 15 bases sitting between them. This chain's CDR3 is CAISVGPAENTQYF. CDR3 nucleotide sequence: TGTGCCATCAGTGTGGGCCCCGCAGAGAATACGCAGTATTTT.

V and J are TRBV4-3 and TRBJ1-1, with D uncertain. Germline V gene sequence: CDR1 LGHNA, CDR2 YSLEER. This CDR3 has 13 residues. Deletions cut 2 bases from V and 9 bases from J, with 13 bases between. The CDR3 DNA reads TGCGCCAGCAGCCAAAGTCGGGGTTATAAAGCTTTCTTT. It codes for CASSQSRGYKAFF.